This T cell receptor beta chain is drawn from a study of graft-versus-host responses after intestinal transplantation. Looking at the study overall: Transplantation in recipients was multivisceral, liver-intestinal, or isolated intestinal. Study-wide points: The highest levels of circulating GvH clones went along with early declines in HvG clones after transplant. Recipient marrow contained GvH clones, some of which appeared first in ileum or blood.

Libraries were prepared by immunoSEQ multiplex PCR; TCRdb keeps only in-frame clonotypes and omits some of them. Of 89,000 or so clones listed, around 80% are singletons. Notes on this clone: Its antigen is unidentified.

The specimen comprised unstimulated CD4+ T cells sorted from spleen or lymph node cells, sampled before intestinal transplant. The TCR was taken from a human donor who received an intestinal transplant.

The CDR3 sequence is CASSLRSLWNTEAFF. The CDR3 nucleotides are TGTGCCAGCAGCCTCAGGTCTCTATGGAACACTGAAGCTTTCTTT. The V and J genes are TRBV5-6 and TRBJ1-1; no reliable D call. In germline, CDR1 is SGHDT, CDR2 YYEEEE. The CDR3 totals 15 residues. Trimming stripped 4 bases from V and 1 base from J, with 14 bases between.